These 13 T cell receptor beta chains share one sample of origin, sequenced in a study of tumor and adjacent non-tumor tissue in lung cancer. No cell sorting was done before RNA was extracted from the tissue. The normal lung tissue was taken more than 3 cm from the tumor edge. The library came from three nested PCR rounds adapted from ARM-PCR protocols. TCRdb called the multiplex PCR reads again in MiXCR, with one record for every CDR3 protein. The data show 60,000 to 80,000 distinct CDR3 sequences, approximately 68% seen once. The specimen sequenced was distant non-tumor lung tissue. The origin of the receptors is a woman in her 50s with non-small cell lung cancer.

This clonotype was detected a few times. A read error may explain this, as a much larger clone is one base away. The CDR3 nucleotides read TGCGCCAGCAGCTCCGGACGGGATGTGGACGAGCAGTACTTC. It specifies CASSSGRDVDEQYF. The V and J genes are TRBV5-1 and TRBJ2-7; a possible D gene is TRBD2 (5 bases). V was shortened by 3 bases and J by 5 bases, with 15 bases between the two germline ends. Germline V gene lookup returns CDR1 SGHRS and CDR2 YFSETQ. The CDR3 covers 14 residues.

Remarks on this clonotype: One end of the junction does not line up with germline, which may come from a read error. J is TRBJ2-1 and V is TRBV4-1; 9 bases match TRBD2. CDR3 length: 17 amino acids. Germline V CDR1 and CDR2: MGHRA, YSYEKL. This CDR3 is CANSQRIAGAIHNEQFF. The DNA for the CDR3 is TGCGCCAACAGCCAACGAATAGCGGGAGCCATCCACAATGAGCAGTTCTTC.

A remark on this clonotype: It may be a read error: a sequence one base away is much more abundant. The chain employs TRBV20-1 and TRBJ2-1; no firm D call. This CDR3 has 13 residues. The V gene's germline CDR1 is DFQATT and CDR2 SNEGSKA (reference sequence). Trimming removed 2 bases from V and 8 bases from J, with 13 bases in between. For the CDR3, the DNA is TGCAGTGCTAGAACGGAACTATACGATGAGCAGTTCTTC. This encodes CSARTELYDEQFF.

In the case of this clonotype: The CDR3 does not close with the conserved phenylalanine or tryptophan, likely indicating a read error. The gene calls are TRBV11-2 and TRBJ2-2; 8 positions match TRBD1. This CDR3 contains 13 residues. Germline lookup yields CDR1 SGHAT and CDR2 FQNNGV. CDR3 residues: CASSVQGVGALFL. The CDR3 region has the DNA TGTGCCAGCAGCGTACAGGGGGTCGGGGCGCTGTTTTTA.

Details on this clonotype: One end of the junction fails to match germline, which may point to a read error. The chain links TRBV6-2 or TRBV6-3 to TRBJ2-1; tentative D call: TRBD2 (5 bases). The V gene's germline CDR1 is MNHEY and CDR2 SVGEGT. The CDR3 runs 14 residues. CDR3 coding DNA: TGTGCCAGCAGTCAATATAGCGCACCCAATAAGCAGTTCTTC. This translates into CASSQYSAPNKQFF.

As for this clonotype: Being one base from a much bigger clone, this may be a read error. The rearrangement links TRBV6-2 or TRBV6-3 to TRBJ1-2; no clear D. This CDR3 has 16 residues. Germline CDR1 and CDR2: MNHEY and SVGEGT. V was trimmed by 0 bases and J by 6 bases, leaving 17 bases between them. The CDR3 nucleotides read TGTGCCAGCAGTTACTCGGGAAAGCTCCCTTTTAATGGCTACACCTTC. This codes for CASSYSGKLPFNGYTF.

The chain has TRBV11-2 and TRBJ2-1; perhaps TRBD2 as D (5 bases). Germline CDR1 reads SGHAT; CDR2 reads FQNNGV. The CDR3 loop spans 14 amino acids. V dropped 5 bases and J dropped 16 bases, with 24 bases sitting between them. The CDR3 DNA is TGTGCCAGCAGCATCCTAGCCCAATACAATGGGCATTTCTTC. It codes for CASSILAQYNGHFF.

A word on this clonotype: Here the CDR3 omits its conserved ending phenylalanine or tryptophan, so a read error is the likely source. This rearrangement joins TRBV4-1 to TRBJ2-1, with TRBD1 matching over 9 bases. The CDR3 covers 17 residues. Germline V lookup: CDR1 MGHRA, CDR2 YSYEKL. The CDR3 bases are TGCACGAGCAGCCACTCCGGACAGGGGATACACTACAATGAGCAGTTCATC. Its translation: CTSSHSGQGIHYNEQFI.

A remark on this clonotype: Since no conserved phenylalanine or tryptophan closes the CDR3, a read error is the likely cause. The chain carries TRBV7-9 and TRBJ2-7, with 7 bases matching TRBD1. Germline-derived CDR1 and CDR2 are SEHNR and FQNEAQ (reference sequence). V lost 5 bases and J lost 7; bases outside the gene matches: 11. This CDR3 comprises 14 residues. This CDR3 reads CASSLGRGFDEQYL. The CDR3 DNA is TGTGCCAGCAGCCTTGGCAGGGGGTTTGATGAGCAGTACCTC.

In regard to this clonotype: A junction boundary mismatches the germline segment, possibly from a read error. The chain couples TRBV5-6 to TRBJ2-3; tentative D call: TRBD2 (5 bases). CDR3 length equals 17 residues. The germline V gene encodes CDR1 SGHDT and CDR2 YYEEEE. Here the CDR3 reads CASNLVRAAELTDTQYF. CDR3 in DNA: TGTGCCAGCAACTTGGTAAGAGCGGCCGAGCTCACAGATACGCAGTATTTT.

Regarding this clonotype: Without the conserved terminal phenylalanine or tryptophan, this CDR3 likely stems from a read error. No DNA is shown, since the ends of the CDR3 on it are uncertain; the CDR3 is the one TCRdb lists. V and J are TRBV20-1 and TRBJ2-1; the tabulated D call, TRBD1, remains unverified against the DNA. CDR1 and CDR2 from the germline V gene are DFQATT and SNEGSKA (reference sequence). The CDR3 length equals 15 residues, ends included. The CDR3 reads CSAASRDRADNEQII.

Of note for this clonotype: The junction does not match germline at one end; this may be a read error. The rearrangement joins TRBV11-1 to TRBJ2-1; tentative D call: TRBD1 (5 bases). This CDR3 is built from 15 residues. Germline-derived CDR1 and CDR2 are SGHAT and FQDESV (reference sequence). This chain's CDR3 is CASSHARQGYDELFF. The CDR3 bases are TGTGCCAGCAGCCATGCACGCCAGGGCTACGATGAGCTGTTCTTC. Based on the CDR3 plus reference TRBV11-1 and TRBJ2-1, the full variable domain is EAEVAQSPRYKITEKSQAVAFWCDPISGHATLYWYRQILGQGPELLVQFQDESVVDDSQLPKDRFSAERLKGVDSTLKIQPAELGDSAMYLCASSHARQGYDELFFGPGTRLTVL.

With respect to this clonotype: A much larger clone lies a single base off, so this may be a read error. This rearrangement joins TRBV6-5 to TRBJ1-2; D is unresolved. CDR1 is MNHEY, CDR2 SVGAGI, per germline. CDR3 length equals 14 residues. CDR3 in amino acids: CASSYSGTNYDYTF. CDR3 coding DNA: TGTGCCAGCAGTTACTCCGGCACTAACTATGACTACACCTTC.